A single TCR beta chain is shown here with its context. MiXCR was run by TCRdb on the 5' RACE reads, yielding one entry per CDR3 protein. The sample contains a few hundred thousand distinct CDR3 sequences, 6% to 8% of which appear only once. This entry is derived from a study of T cells after yellow fever vaccination. As for the study in general: For low cell numbers, libraries were made with SMART-Seq v4 Ultra Low Input.

Source: CD4+ T cells sorted from PBMCs, taken on the day of the yellow fever booster vaccination. This receptor was obtained from a man aged 25 to 40 who received the YFV17D yellow fever vaccine.

The CDR3 protein is CSARGFPTYEQYF. CDR3 DNA: TGCAGTGCCCGAGGGTTCCCCACCTACGAGCAGTACTTC. The chain couples TRBV20-1 to TRBJ2-7; tentatively, D is TRBD2 (5 bases). V lost 6 bases and J 2 bases, leaving 14 bases between the germline ends. The CDR3 has 13 residues. Germline values: CDR1 DFQATT, CDR2 SNEGSKA (reference sequence).